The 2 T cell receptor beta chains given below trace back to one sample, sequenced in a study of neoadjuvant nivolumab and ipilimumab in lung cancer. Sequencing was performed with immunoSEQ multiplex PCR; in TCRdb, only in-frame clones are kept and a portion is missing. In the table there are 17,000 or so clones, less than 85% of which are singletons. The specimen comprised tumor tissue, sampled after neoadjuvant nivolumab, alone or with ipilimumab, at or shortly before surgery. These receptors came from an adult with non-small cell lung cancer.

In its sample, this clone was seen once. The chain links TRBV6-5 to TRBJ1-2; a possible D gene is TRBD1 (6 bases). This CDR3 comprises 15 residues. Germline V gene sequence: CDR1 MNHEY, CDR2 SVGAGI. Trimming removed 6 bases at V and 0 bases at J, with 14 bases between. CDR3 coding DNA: TGTGCCAGCAGCCGAAAGGGGACATCTAACTATGGCTACACCTTC. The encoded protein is CASSRKGTSNYGYTF.

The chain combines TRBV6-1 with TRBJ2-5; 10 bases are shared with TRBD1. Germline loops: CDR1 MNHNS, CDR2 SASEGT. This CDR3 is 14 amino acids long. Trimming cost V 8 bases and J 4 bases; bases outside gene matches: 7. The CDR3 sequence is CASRDRGLPETQYF. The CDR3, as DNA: TGTGCCAGCCGGGACAGGGGTCTCCCAGAGACCCAGTACTTC.